Here is one T cell receptor (beta chain) with its context. The antigen it binds to is not known. Per-base qualities were not stored, and no clone one base away is much larger. The sample belongs to a study of blood T cell repertoires in COVID-19 (dated by TCRdb to 2018 to 2020). The study in broad terms: The collaborator samples originated in the United States, Italy and Spain and spanned the acute and convalescent phases of COVID-19. The prospective study material was composed of cDNA or gDNA derived from T cells, B-cell-depleted T cells, or PBMCs. The dataset comprised deeply sampled blood TCRbeta repertoires from subjects exposed to, actively infected with, or recovered from COVID-19. A freely available public database, intended as a resource for researchers studying the immune response to SARS-CoV-2, is where the repertoires were released. The samples were drawn from two sources: the first 160 participants of the ongoing ImmuneRACE study, and 1,000 to 1,500 subjects contributed by 6 global collaborators. Sample metadata almost always included a de-identified subject ID, COVID-19 status, age in years and sex. Where available, HLA class I and class II types were taken from metadata supplied by the sample provider and were not determined by assay-based typing.

From a lookup of the germline V gene (reference sequence), CDR1 and CDR2 are SEHNR and FQNEAQ. The CDR3 spans 12 residues, from the cysteine through the phenylalanine. The CDR3 DNA has 36 bases and is translated from base 1. Cut back by 5 bases and 3 bases, the V and J ends lie 8 bases apart. In the prospective study, participants were about 18 to 89 years old, resided in approximately 22 geographic areas of the United States, and were enrolled through a virtual design. In the prospective study, cohorts were assigned on the basis of participant-reported clinical history obtained from a screening survey and a study questionnaire. In the prospective study, mobile phlebotomists collected whole blood, serum and a nasopharyngeal or oropharyngeal swab from each participant. Prospective study participants could optionally give additional blood draws and questionnaires over an approximately 2-month period. Blood samples from the prospective study were shipped frozen or at room temperature prior to DNA extraction.

TCRbeta CDR3 regions were amplified from genomic DNA by means of the immunoSEQ Assay, a bias-controlled multiplex PCR. The original methods were these. The number of nucleated cells in each sample was estimated from the amplification of reference gene primers within the assay. Sequence reads were collapsed and filtered to measure the absolute abundance of every unique TCRbeta CDR3 rearrangement. For each sample, productive Simpson clonality was calculated as the square root of Simpson's diversity index across productive rearrangements. TCRdb obtained this table from immuneACCESS and retained in-frame rearrangements with V and J assigned. These tables miss some clones; where compared with another copy, unresolved V genes account for less than half of the shortfall, and the remainder is unexplained. The V and J calls and clone size come from that table; D and trimming were worked out from the DNA. Here the sample has 240,000 or so clones; more than 75% occur a single time. The ten largest clones take up around 3% of the sample.

What the authors observed across the whole study: The quantity of clinical and demographic metadata differed by source and by participant and was supplied without curation.

The clonotype was recovered from a woman in her thirties or forties with acute COVID-19. Material: PBMCs or T cells enriched from blood (not recorded which). The sequence joins TRBV7-9 to TRBJ2-7; the D gene cannot be named for sure. The CDR3 is CASSAAVYEQYF. The sequenced DNA is TGTGCCAGCAGCGCCGCGGTCTACGAGCAGTACTTC.